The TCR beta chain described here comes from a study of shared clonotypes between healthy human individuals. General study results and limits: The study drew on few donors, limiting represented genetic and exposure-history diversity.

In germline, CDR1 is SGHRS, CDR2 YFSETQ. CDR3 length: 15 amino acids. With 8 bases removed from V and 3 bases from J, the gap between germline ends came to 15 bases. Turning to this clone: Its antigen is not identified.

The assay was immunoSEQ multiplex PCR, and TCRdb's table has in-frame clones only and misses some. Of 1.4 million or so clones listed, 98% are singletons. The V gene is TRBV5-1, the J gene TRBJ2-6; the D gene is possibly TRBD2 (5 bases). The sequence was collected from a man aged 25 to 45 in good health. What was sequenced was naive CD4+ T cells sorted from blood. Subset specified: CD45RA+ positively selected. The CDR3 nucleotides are TGCGCCAGTCGCCCTAGAGGGCGTGGGGCCAACGTCCTGACTTTC. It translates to CASRPRGRGANVLTF.